Listed below are T cell receptor beta chains from one sample, sequenced in a study of T cell responses to AZD1222 COVID-19 vaccine. This table comes from immunoSEQ multiplex PCR, and its TCRdb copy is limited to in-frame clones, with some not included. The sample lists roughly 40,000 clones; 80% to 95% were seen once. Here the sequenced sample was peripheral blood, taken 28 days after the second AZD1222 dose. The source of these receptors is an adult who received the AZD1222 COVID-19 vaccine. CDR3s include the opening cysteine and the closing phenylalanine or tryptophan. D genes are given only for firm matches. Clone size is stated in some rows and not others, as once, few, many or a class when expanded.

CDR3 DNA: TGTGCCAGCAGCTCGAGGTACTCTGGAAACACCATATATTTT
CDR3 protein: CASSSRYSGNTIYF
D gene: NA
clone size: NA
J gene: TRBJ1-3
V gene: TRBV13

CDR3 DNA: TGCGCCAGCAGCGGGGCGGGGTTCCAAGAGACCCAGTACTTC
CDR3 protein: CASSGAGFQETQYF
D gene: NA
clone size: once
J gene: TRBJ2-5
V gene: TRBV5-1

CDR3 DNA: TGTGCCAGCAGCTCTCGACAGGTTAACTATGGCTACACCTTC
CDR3 protein: CASSSRQVNYGYTF
D gene: NA
clone size: NA
J gene: TRBJ1-2
V gene: TRBV5-4

CDR3 DNA: TGTGCCAGCAGAGTAGAAAACACAGATACGCAGTATTTT
CDR3 protein: CASRVENTDTQYF
D gene: NA
clone size: medium-sized
J gene: TRBJ2-3
V gene: TRBV5-8

CDR3 DNA: TGTGCCAGCAGTCGAGTAACCGGTGATGCGCAGTATTTT
CDR3 protein: CASSRVTGDAQYF
D gene: NA
clone size: NA
J gene: TRBJ2-3
V gene: TRBV6-5

CDR3 DNA: TGTGCCAGTGCAGGCCGAGTAGGCCCGCAGCCCCAGCATTTT
CDR3 protein: CASAGRVGPQPQHF
D gene: NA
clone size: NA
J gene: TRBJ1-5
V gene: TRBV19

CDR3 DNA: TGTGCCAGCAGCCAATTCCGAGAGAACACTGAAGCTTTCTTT
CDR3 protein: CASSQFRENTEAFF
D gene: NA
clone size: NA
J gene: TRBJ1-1
V gene: TRBV4-2

CDR3 DNA: TGTGCCAGCAGCTTCCGAGGACTAGCGGGGTTCACAGATACGCAGTATTTT
CDR3 protein: CASSFRGLAGFTDTQYF
D gene: TRBD2
clone size: NA
J gene: TRBJ2-3
V gene: TRBV11-2

CDR3 DNA: TGTGCCAGCAGCGTAGAAGGACGGACCAATCAGCCCCAGCATTTT
CDR3 protein: CASSVEGRTNQPQHF
D gene: NA
clone size: NA
J gene: TRBJ1-5
V gene: TRBV7-2

CDR3 DNA: TGTGCCAGCAGTGACACCGCCAGGGTTAATCAGCCCCAGCATTTT
CDR3 protein: CASSDTARVNQPQHF
D gene: NA
clone size: once
J gene: TRBJ1-5
V gene: TRBV6-1

CDR3 DNA: TGTGCCAGCAGTGAAGCCGAACGAATGAACACTGAAGCTTTCTTT
CDR3 protein: CASSEAERMNTEAFF
D gene: NA
clone size: NA
J gene: TRBJ1-1
V gene: TRBV2

CDR3 DNA: TGTGCCACCAGCAGAGGGGGGCAGGGGACCCGTCGTGGTGAGCAGTTCTTC
CDR3 protein: CATSRGGQGTRRGEQFF
D gene: NA
clone size: NA
J gene: TRBJ2-1
V gene: TRBV15

CDR3 DNA: TGTGCCAGCAGTCCCGGGCAGGTCTACACCTTC
CDR3 protein: CASSPGQVYTF
D gene: NA
clone size: NA
J gene: TRBJ1-2
V gene: TRBV12-3/TRBV12-4

CDR3 DNA: TGCGCCAGCAGTGAGTCCTTTAGTATGGGAAACCCTTCACCCCTCCACTTT
CDR3 protein: CASSESFSMGNPSPLHF
D gene: NA
clone size: NA
J gene: TRBJ1-6
V gene: TRBV10-2

CDR3 DNA: TGTGCCAGCAGCCGTACTAGCGTTGGCTTTTACGAGCAGTACTTC
CDR3 protein: CASSRTSVGFYEQYF
D gene: TRBD2
clone size: NA
J gene: TRBJ2-7
V gene: TRBV6-2/TRBV6-3

CDR3 DNA: TGTGCCAGCAGCCAAGTTGCCGCCAATGAGCAGTTCTTC
CDR3 protein: CASSQVAANEQFF
D gene: NA
clone size: NA
J gene: TRBJ2-1
V gene: TRBV3-1/TRBV3-2